The 3 T cell receptor beta chains presented below share a single source sample, sequenced in a study of T cells in localized non-small cell lung cancer. The table came from immunoSEQ multiplex PCR; TCRdb's copy has only in-frame clones and leaves some out. The repertoire has just over 70,000 clones, about 90% of them found once; the top ten carry just over 20%. Specimen: peripheral blood, collected before any cancer treatment. The receptors originated from a male donor at least 60 years old with stage III squamous cell lung carcinoma.

This sequence joins TRBV28 and TRBJ1-4; possibly TRBD1 for D (5 bases). The CDR3 extends over 15 amino acids. Germline CDR1 and CDR2: MDHEN and SYDVKM. V was trimmed by 6 bases and J by 2 bases, leaving 13 bases between them. The CDR3, as DNA: TGTGCCAGCAGGGACTGGGGGAGTACTAATGAAAAACTGTTTTTT. Translating it yields CASRDWGSTNEKLFF.

This clone appeared once. This chain joins TRBV5-8 and TRBJ2-2; D perhaps matches TRBD2 (5 bases). The CDR3 totals 13 residues. The germline CDR1 and CDR2 sequences are SGHTS and YDEGEE. V shed 4 bases and J shed 13 bases, with 17 bases lying between them. The CDR3 DNA reads TGTGCCAGCAGCCGAAAAATCCGGACTGGGCTGTTTTTT. It yields the protein CASSRKIRTGLFF.

The V and J genes are TRBV7-2 and TRBJ1-1; TRBD1 might be the D (5 bases). Trimming took off 2 bases at V and 1 base at J, with 11 bases between the two ends. This CDR3 is 15 amino acids long. Germline CDR1 reads SGHTA; CDR2 reads FQGNSA. CDR3 region: CASSLMVGANTEAFF. The DNA of the CDR3 is TGTGCCAGCAGCTTAATGGTAGGGGCGAACACTGAAGCTTTCTTT.